These T cell receptor beta chains were read from a single sample in a study of CD8+ T cells in alopecia areata. TCRdb's table, derived via immunoSEQ multiplex PCR, lists solely in-frame clones and lacks some. The profile shows a few hundred thousand clones, about 56% of them singletons. The sample comprised CD8+ T cells sorted from blood. These receptors were collected from a human donor in good health. The CDR3 runs from the conserved cysteine through the conserved F or W. A D gene is named only where the DNA matches it firmly. Size values are once, few and many counts, or a class for expanded clones, and some rows have none.

>TRBV29-1|NA|NA|TRBJ2-3
CSVEPYGDTQYF
TGCAGCGTTGAGCCATACGGCGATACGCAGTATTTT
>TRBV4-1|NA|NA|TRBJ1-1
CASSQEGWMTEAFF
TGCGCCAGCAGCCAAGAAGGGTGGATGACTGAAGCTTTCTTT
>TRBV9|NA|few|TRBJ2-1
CASSVDSSSYNEQFF
TGTGCCAGCAGCGTAGACTCTTCCTCCTACAATGAGCAGTTCTTC
>TRBV5-4|NA|few|TRBJ2-7
CVVGKGYEQYF
TGTGTAGTTGGCAAGGGCTACGAGCAGTACTTC
>TRBV5-6|NA|NA|TRBJ2-5
CASSFGDAETQYF
TGTGCCAGCAGCTTCGGGGACGCGGAGACCCAGTACTTC
>TRBV4-1|TRBD2|NA|TRBJ2-5
CASSHHPGLAVQYQETQYF
TGCGCCAGCAGCCACCATCCGGGACTAGCGGTGCAGTACCAAGAGACCCAGTACTTC
>TRBV29-1|NA|NA|TRBJ1-1
CSASPYDAQGFEAFF
TGCAGCGCCTCACCCTATGATGCGCAGGGCTTTGAAGCTTTCTTT
>TRBV6-6|NA|NA|TRBJ1-5
CASNNGDQPQHF
TGTGCCAGCAATAATGGGGACCAGCCCCAGCATTTT
>TRBV7-9|NA|NA|TRBJ2-7
CASSLVGRNDEQYF
TGTGCCAGCAGCTTAGTGGGACGTAATGACGAGCAGTACTTC
>TRBV11-2|NA|NA|TRBJ2-5
CASSLYSQETQYF
TGTGCCAGCAGCTTATATTCGCAAGAGACCCAGTACTTC